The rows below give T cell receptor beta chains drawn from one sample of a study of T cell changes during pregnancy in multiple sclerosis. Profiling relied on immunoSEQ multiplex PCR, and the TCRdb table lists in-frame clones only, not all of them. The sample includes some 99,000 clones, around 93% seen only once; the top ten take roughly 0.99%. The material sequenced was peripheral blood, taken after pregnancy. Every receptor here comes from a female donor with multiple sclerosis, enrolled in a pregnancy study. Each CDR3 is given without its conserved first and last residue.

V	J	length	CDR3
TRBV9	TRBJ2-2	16	ASSVDGKAGALAGELF
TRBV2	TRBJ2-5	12	ASKSSGSGETQY
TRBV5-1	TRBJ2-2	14	ASSPKAGGDTGELF
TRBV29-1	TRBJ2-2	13	SARGEQGGGGELF
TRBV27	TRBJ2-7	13	ASTNGLAGAKEQY
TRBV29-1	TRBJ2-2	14	SVDTAGGPFTGELF
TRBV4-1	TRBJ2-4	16	ASSPGLAGGSGKNIQY
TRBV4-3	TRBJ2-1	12	ASSQGTGYNEQF
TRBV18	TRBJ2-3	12	ASSPPDRLDTQY
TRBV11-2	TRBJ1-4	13	ASSLGGLHNEKLF
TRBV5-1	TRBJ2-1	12	ASRLADSYNEQF
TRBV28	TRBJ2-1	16	ASSFSRFLAGAYNEQF
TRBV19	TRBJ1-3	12	ASRDRASGNTIY
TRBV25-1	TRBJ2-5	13	ASSDQTGYQETQY
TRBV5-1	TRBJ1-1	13	ASSVPGTGNTEAF
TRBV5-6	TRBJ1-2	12	ASAGQGLSYGYT
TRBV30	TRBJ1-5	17	AWSFTMAAGGDSNQPQH
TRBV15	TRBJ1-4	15	ATSRDRPGRGGEKLF
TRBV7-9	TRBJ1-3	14	ASAVSPRGAGNTIY
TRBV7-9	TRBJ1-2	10	ASSLYGSGYT
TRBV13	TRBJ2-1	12	ASSLELAGGEQF
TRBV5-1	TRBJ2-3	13	ASSLDSSSTDTQY
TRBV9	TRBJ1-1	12	ASSLDGVQAEAF
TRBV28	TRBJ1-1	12	ASRLGQGKPEAF
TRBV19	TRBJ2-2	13	ASIRTGRNTGELF
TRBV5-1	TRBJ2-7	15	ASSFLFQDRERYEQY
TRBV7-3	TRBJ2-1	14	ASSLFEHLYVNEQF
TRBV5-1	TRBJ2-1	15	ASSLGLAGDSYNEQF
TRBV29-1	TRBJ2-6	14	SVATDVNSGANVLT
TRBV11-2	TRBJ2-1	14	ASSLGLAGPYNEQF
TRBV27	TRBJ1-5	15	ASTPWDSGTNDQPQH
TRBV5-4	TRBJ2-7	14	ASSAGWGRASYEQY
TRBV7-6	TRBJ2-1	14	ASSLVSSGRFDEQF
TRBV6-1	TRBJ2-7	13	ASRGLREPRSEQY
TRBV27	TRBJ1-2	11	ASSSRGHYGYT
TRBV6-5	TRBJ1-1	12	ASSYSQGNTEAF
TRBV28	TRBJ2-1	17	ASSFWGPSSAGGPNEQF
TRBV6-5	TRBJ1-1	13	ASSLDRGPNTEAF